The present entry profiles one T cell receptor (beta chain) with its context. This entry belongs to a study of technical replicates of blood from a handful of donors. Germline V CDR1 and CDR2: MNHNS, SASEGT. With 5 bases removed from V and 5 bases from J, the gap between germline ends came to 18 bases. There are 15 residues in the CDR3. Clones were sequenced by immunoSEQ multiplex PCR, and TCRdb holds only the in-frame ones, with some missing. The data hold tens of thousands of clones, with 96% observed a single time. The genes are TRBV6-1 and TRBJ1-1, with D possibly TRBD1 on 6 matching bases. Specimen: T cells isolated from PBMCs. This sequence originates from a human donor in good health. This CDR3 reads CASSKLGALRTEAFF. In nucleotides, the CDR3 is TGTGCCAGCAGTAAACTGGGGGCGCTTAGGACTGAAGCTTTCTTT.